Listed here are 32 T cell receptor beta chains from one sample, sequenced in a study of T cell changes during pregnancy in multiple sclerosis. Sequencing used immunoSEQ multiplex PCR; TCRdb keeps in-frame clones, though not all of them. In the table there are about 100,000 clones, about nine tenths of which are singletons. The material was peripheral blood, obtained in the second trimester of pregnancy. Receptors were obtained from a female donor with multiple sclerosis, enrolled in a pregnancy study.

V is TRBV27 and J is TRBJ1-2, with a weak D call TRBD1 (5 bases). CDR3 length equals 16 residues. Germline assignment: CDR1 MNHEY and CDR2 SMNVEV (reference sequence). The germline V and J ends were trimmed by 5 bases and 4 bases, with 20 bases remaining between them. The CDR3 loop is CASSPIFRQGPYGYTF. Here the CDR3 DNA reads TGTGCCAGCAGTCCTATCTTTAGGCAGGGCCCCTATGGCTACACCTTC.

This chain connects TRBV7-9 to TRBJ2-2; 7 nucleotides line up with TRBD1. This CDR3 spans 14 amino acids. Germline CDR1 and CDR2: SEHNR and FQNEAQ (reference sequence). Trimming removed 5 bases from V and 11 bases from J; junction bases left unmatched: 11. CDR3 bases: TGTGCCAGCAGCCACCGGGACAGCTCTCTTGAGCTGTTTTTT. Protein product: CASSHRDSSLELFF. Combining the CDR3 with reference TRBV7-9 and TRBJ2-2 gives the whole variable domain DTGVSQNPRHKITKRGQNVTFRCDPISEHNRLYWYRQTLGQGPEFLTYFQNEAQLEKSRLLSDRFSAERPKGSFSTLEIQRTEQGDSAMYLCASSHRDSSLELFFGEGSRLTVL.

This clone occurred once. J is TRBJ2-2 and V is TRBV28; possibly TRBD1 for D (6 bases). Trimming removed 5 bases at V and 5 bases at J, with 18 bases between. The CDR3 has 16 amino acids. Germline lookup yields CDR1 MDHEN and CDR2 SYDVKM. The CDR3 spells CASSPLAQGWTGELFF. The CDR3 bases are TGTGCCAGCAGTCCTCTAGCTCAGGGGTGGACCGGGGAGCTGTTTTTT. Full variable domain (missing parts from reference TRBV28 and TRBJ2-2): DVKVTQSSRYLVKRTGEKVFLECVQDMDHENMFWYRQDPGLGLRLIYFSYDVKMKEKGDIPEGYSVSREKKERFSLILESASTNQTSMYLCASSPLAQGWTGELFFGEGSRLTVL.

V usage is TRBV28 and J usage is TRBJ1-3; a weak D match, TRBD1 (6 bases). The germline CDR1 and CDR2 sequences are MDHEN and SYDVKM. The CDR3 has 14 amino acids. Trimming left V 7 bases short and J 2 bases short, with 12 bases between. The CDR3: CASTLQGTGNTIYF. The CDR3 DNA follows: TGTGCCAGCACACTACAGGGTACTGGAAACACCATATATTTT.

V and J are TRBV5-6 and TRBJ2-1; D is possibly TRBD2 (5 bases). V was cut by 0 bases and J by 3 bases, with 10 bases left in between. There are 15 residues in the CDR3. Germline V gene sequence: CDR1 SGHDT, CDR2 YYEEEE. CDR3 in amino acids: CASSLVSAFYNEQFF. In DNA form, the CDR3 reads TGTGCCAGCAGCTTGGTTAGCGCCTTCTACAATGAGCAGTTCTTC.

The chain links TRBV2 to TRBJ2-7; D gene ambiguous. Germline-derived CDR1 and CDR2 are SNHLY and FYNNEI. The CDR3 contains 13 residues. The ends were cut back, 4 bases at V and 6 bases at J, with 13 bases in the middle. This CDR3 reads CASSAGRAIEQYF. The CDR3 DNA is TGTGCCAGCAGTGCAGGTAGAGCTATCGAGCAGTACTTC.

J is TRBJ2-2 and V is TRBV2; TRBD1 is a possible D gene (6 bases). Germline V lookup: CDR1 SNHLY, CDR2 FYNNEI. The CDR3 runs 14 residues. V shed 6 bases and J shed 7 bases, with 15 bases lying between them. CDR3 in amino acids: CASSEVQGSGELFF. As DNA, the CDR3 is TGTGCCAGCAGCGAGGTACAGGGTAGCGGGGAGCTGTTTTTT.

The V call is TRBV5-1, the J call TRBJ2-6; 7 bases agree with TRBD1. This CDR3 region has 18 residues. Germline values: CDR1 SGHRS, CDR2 YFSETQ. The ends lost 3 bases at V and 0 bases at J; junction bases unmatched: 9. The CDR3 loop is CASSWTGPDDSGANVLTF. CDR3 bases: TGCGCCAGCAGCTGGACAGGCCCTGACGACTCTGGGGCCAACGTCCTGACTTTC.

The V call is TRBV5-1, the J call TRBJ2-3; no definite D call. There are 13 residues in the CDR3. The V end was cut by 5 bases, the J end by 6 bases, with 13 bases between. The V gene's germline CDR1 is SGHRS and CDR2 YFSETQ. This chain's CDR3 is CASRPRRSDTQYF. CDR3 DNA: TGCGCCAGCAGACCCCGCCGGTCGGATACGCAGTATTTT. Full variable domain (rest looked up from reference TRBV5-1 and TRBJ2-3): KAGVTQTPRYLIKTRGQQVTLSCSPISGHRSVSWYQQTPGQGLQFLFEYFSETQRNKGNFPGRFSGRQFSNSRSEMNVSTLELGDSALYLCASRPRRSDTQYFGPGTRLTVL.

The V gene is TRBV7-8, the J gene TRBJ2-2, with D possibly TRBD2 on 5 matching bases. The length of the CDR3 is 16 residues. Germline CDR1 is SGHVS and CDR2 is FQNEAQ. Trimming stripped 5 bases from V and 3 bases from J, with 16 bases between. The CDR3 DNA sequence: TGTGCCAGCAGCCCACGAAGCGGTACGGACACCGGGGAGCTGTTTTTT. This codes for CASSPRSGTDTGELFF.

This chain links TRBV28 with TRBJ2-3, with D possibly TRBD1 on 6 matching bases. The CDR3 has 14 residues. Looked up from germline, CDR1 is MDHEN and CDR2 is SYDVKM. Between the trimmed V and J ends, which lost 5 bases and 2 bases, there was a span of 11 bases. The CDR3 DNA reads TGTGCCAGCAGTCCCCCAGGGGCCACAGATACGCAGTATTTT. It yields the protein CASSPPGATDTQYF. Full variable domain (outside the CDR3, taken from reference TRBV28 and TRBJ2-3): DVKVTQSSRYLVKRTGEKVFLECVQDMDHENMFWYRQDPGLGLRLIYFSYDVKMKEKGDIPEGYSVSREKKERFSLILESASTNQTSMYLCASSPPGATDTQYFGPGTRLTVL.

V is TRBV4-3 and J is TRBJ2-3; D might be TRBD1 (6 bases). The CDR3 loop spans 14 amino acids. Germline values: CDR1 LGHNA, CDR2 YSLEER. Deletions cut 4 bases from V and 5 bases from J, with 13 bases between. This CDR3 reads CASSPTIQGDTQYF. Written as DNA, the CDR3 is TGCGCCAGCAGCCCGACTATACAGGGAGATACGCAGTATTTT.

The chain joins TRBV28 to TRBJ2-4; 7 positions agree with TRBD2. This CDR3 has 17 amino acids. Unmatched junction bases numbered 9, after V lost 3 bases and J lost 1 base. Germline loops: CDR1 MDHEN, CDR2 SYDVKM. The CDR3 loop is CASSFDGGSSAKNIQYF. CDR3 coding DNA: TGTGCCAGCAGTTTTGATGGCGGGAGTTCGGCCAAAAACATTCAGTACTTC.

This chain connects TRBV27 to TRBJ2-1, with 8 bases identical to TRBD1. V was pared by 4 bases and J by 6 bases, with 11 bases of the junction left unmatched. This CDR3 has 16 residues. CDR1 MNHEY and CDR2 SMNVEV come from the germline V gene (reference sequence). The CDR3 protein is CASSSPPRDRSNEQFF. The DNA of the CDR3 is TGTGCCAGCAGTTCCCCCCCCCGGGACAGGAGCAATGAGCAGTTCTTC.

V is TRBV9 and J is TRBJ2-5; TRBD2 is a possible D gene (5 bases). V lost 0 bases and J lost 5, with 14 bases in between. This CDR3 has 15 amino acids. The V gene's germline CDR1 is SGDLS and CDR2 YYNGEE. The CDR3 bases are TGTGCCAGCAGCGTAGTGGCCGCTCCGGGGGAGACCCAGTACTTC. It is translated as CASSVVAAPGETQYF. The variable domain in full, with the rest retrieved from reference TRBV9 and TRBJ2-5, is DSGVTQTPKHLITATGQRVTLRCSPRSGDLSVYWYQQSLDQGLQFLIQYYNGEERAKGNILERFSAQQFPDLHSELNLSSLELGDSALYFCASSVVAAPGETQYFGPGTRLLVL.

This sequence joins TRBV5-6 and TRBJ2-7; TRBD1 matches 9 bases. This CDR3 comprises 13 residues. Germline-derived CDR1 and CDR2 are SGHDT and YYEEEE. V gave up 4 bases and J gave up 8 bases; unmatched junction bases: 7. CDR3 nucleotide sequence: TGTGCCAGCAGCGACGGGACAGGGAATAAGCAGTACTTC. Amino acids: CASSDGTGNKQYF.

The chain recombines TRBV7-2 with TRBJ1-1; D gene uncertain. Germline V gene sequence: CDR1 SGHTA, CDR2 FQGNSA. V lost 5 bases, J lost 10 bases, and 14 bases lay in between. The CDR3 is 12 residues long. The CDR3 is CASSHGVGGAFF. The CDR3 DNA is TGTGCCAGCAGCCACGGGGTTGGAGGAGCTTTCTTT.

The CDR3 nucleotides read TGTGCCAGCAGTTCGACCCCTGCGGGATACTCCTACGAGCAGTACTTC. This sequence encodes CASSSTPAGYSYEQYF. The chain is built from TRBV28 and TRBJ2-7, with a tentative D call TRBD2 (6 bases). The CDR3 totals 16 residues. Trimming stripped 4 bases from V and 0 bases from J, with 16 bases between. Germline CDR1 MDHEN, CDR2 SYDVKM.

V and J are TRBV5-6 and TRBJ2-5; the D gene is possibly TRBD1 (6 bases). The CDR3 is 15 residues long. Germline CDR1 SGHDT, CDR2 YYEEEE. The germline V and J ends were trimmed by 4 bases and 5 bases, with 18 bases remaining between them. The CDR3, as DNA: TGTGCCAGCAGCACCGGGTGGGGGCGCGGGGAGACCCAGTACTTC. Protein product: CASSTGWGRGETQYF.

The V call is TRBV11-2, the J call TRBJ2-3, with a possible D match to TRBD1 (6 bases). V gave up 4 bases and J gave up 0 bases, with 14 bases separating them. The CDR3 is 16 amino acids. The germline gives CDR1 SGHAT, CDR2 FQNNGV. CDR3 residues: CASSSTRGQSTDTQYF. The CDR3 DNA is TGTGCCAGCAGCTCCACAAGGGGACAAAGCACAGATACGCAGTATTTT.

The rearrangement joins TRBV6-4 to TRBJ2-3, with 12 bases fitting TRBD2. The CDR3 runs 15 residues. V was pared by 10 bases and J by 0 bases, with 5 bases of the junction left unmatched. From germline, CDR1 is MRHNA and CDR2 SNTAGT. The CDR3 sequence: CATRLAGASTDTQYF. CDR3 coding DNA: TGTGCCACCAGACTAGCGGGAGCTAGCACAGATACGCAGTATTTT.

CDR3 DNA: TGTGCCAGCAGTTTATCGGAGGGACAGGGAATGTTTGGCAATCAGCCCCAGCATTTT. Protein product: CASSLSEGQGMFGNQPQHF. V and J are TRBV28 and TRBJ1-5; TRBD1 matches 9 bases. CDR3 length equals 19 residues. After removal of 1 base from V and 2 bases from J, the junction contained 12 bases not matched to a gene. Per the germline V gene, CDR1 is MDHEN and CDR2 is SYDVKM.

The rearrangement links TRBV19 to TRBJ1-2, with 7 bases that match TRBD1. Unmatched junction bases numbered 7, after V lost 5 bases and J lost 4 bases. Germline assignment: CDR1 LNHDA and CDR2 SQIVND (reference sequence). The CDR3 has 14 residues. The CDR3 nucleotides read TGTGCCAGTAGTGGACCCCGGGACAGCTATGGCTACACCTTC. It translates to CASSGPRDSYGYTF.

This chain uses TRBV11-2 with TRBJ2-3; D is perhaps TRBD1 (5 bases). Looked up from germline, CDR1 is SGHAT and CDR2 is FQNNGV. This CDR3 is 14 amino acids long. V shed 3 bases and J shed 3 bases, with 10 bases lying between them. CDR3 loop: CASSLEYRTDTQYF. For the CDR3, the DNA is TGTGCCAGCAGCTTGGAATACAGGACAGATACGCAGTATTTT. Looking up the rest from reference TRBV11-2 and TRBJ2-3 gives the full variable domain: EAGVAQSPRYKIIEKRQSVAFWCNPISGHATLYWYQQILGQGPKLLIQFQNNGVVDDSQLPKDRFSAERLKGVDSTLKIQPAKLEDSAVYLCASSLEYRTDTQYFGPGTRLTVL.

The V and J genes are TRBV6-5 and TRBJ2-3, with D perhaps TRBD2 (7 bases). The germline V gene encodes CDR1 MNHEY and CDR2 SVGAGI. V shed 2 bases and J shed 2 bases, with 14 bases lying between them. The CDR3 consists of 16 residues. DNA for the CDR3: TGTGCCAGCAGTTACAGGGGGGGAGGGGACACAGATACGCAGTATTTT. It yields the protein CASSYRGGGDTDTQYF.

The rearrangement uses TRBV28 and TRBJ1-1; 9 nucleotides match TRBD1. J was trimmed by 1 base and V by 6 bases; bases with no gene match: 0. The length of the CDR3 is 13 residues. CDR1 MDHEN and CDR2 SYDVKM come from the germline V gene. The DNA for the CDR3 is TGTGCCAGCAGGACAGGGGGGAACACTGAAGCTTTCTTT. Its translation is CASRTGGNTEAFF.

V usage is TRBV6-1 and J usage is TRBJ1-2; a weak D match, TRBD1 (6 bases). Germline values: CDR1 MNHNS, CDR2 SASEGT. Trimming pared 1 base from V and 7 bases from J, leaving 19 bases between. The CDR3 has 16 residues. The CDR3 here is CASSEVRTEAMRGYTF. CDR3 DNA: TGTGCCAGCAGTGAAGTTCGGACAGAGGCTATGCGTGGCTACACCTTC.

This chain uses TRBV30 with TRBJ2-3; the match to TRBD2 covers 11 bases. The J segment lost 0 bases and the V segment lost 5 bases, leaving 7 bases of the junction unmatched. Germline-derived CDR1 and CDR2 are GTSNPN and SVGIG (reference sequence). CDR3 length equals 16 residues. CDR3 residues: CAWRGGLAESTDTQYF. CDR3 sequence (DNA): TGTGCCTGGCGGGGGGGACTAGCGGAAAGCACAGATACGCAGTATTTT.

This clone was detected only once. V is TRBV13 and J is TRBJ1-1; the D gene is possibly TRBD1 (5 bases). The V end was cut by 4 bases, the J end by 1 base, with 10 bases between. This CDR3 comprises 14 residues. Germline V CDR1 and CDR2: PRHDT, FYEKMQ (reference sequence). CDR3 residues: CASSSWTKNTEAFF. In nucleotides, the CDR3 is TGTGCCAGCAGCTCCTGGACAAAGAACACTGAAGCTTTCTTT.

The rearrangement links TRBV7-6 to TRBJ2-2; D gene unclear. The CDR3 spans 14 residues. V was clipped by 5 bases and J by 6 bases, with 13 bases between them. CDR1 and CDR2 (germline): SGHVS, FNYEAQ. The CDR3 sequence is CASSPRPSSGELFF. CDR3 nucleotide sequence: TGTGCCAGCAGCCCTCGTCCGTCGTCCGGGGAGCTGTTTTTT.

The J gene is TRBJ2-1, the V gene TRBV7-2; TRBD2 agrees at 9 bases. The V and J ends lost 2 bases and 4 bases, in that order; junction bases with no gene match: 3. The germline CDR1 and CDR2 sequences are SGHTA and FQGNSA. This CDR3 comprises 15 residues. The CDR3 sequence: CASSLRREGYNEQFF. CDR3 nucleotide sequence: TGTGCCAGCAGCTTAAGGCGGGAGGGTTACAATGAGCAGTTCTTC.

The chain joins TRBV5-3 to TRBJ1-5; TRBD1 matches 8 bases. TRBV5-3 qualifies as an ORF whose function is uncertain. Trimming took 0 bases from V and 0 from J; bases not matched to a gene: 8. This CDR3 contains 18 residues. In DNA form, the CDR3 reads TGTGCCAGAAGCTTGGTGGGACAGGCGTCTTATAGCAATCAGCCCCAGCATTTT. Translation: CARSLVGQASYSNQPQHF.